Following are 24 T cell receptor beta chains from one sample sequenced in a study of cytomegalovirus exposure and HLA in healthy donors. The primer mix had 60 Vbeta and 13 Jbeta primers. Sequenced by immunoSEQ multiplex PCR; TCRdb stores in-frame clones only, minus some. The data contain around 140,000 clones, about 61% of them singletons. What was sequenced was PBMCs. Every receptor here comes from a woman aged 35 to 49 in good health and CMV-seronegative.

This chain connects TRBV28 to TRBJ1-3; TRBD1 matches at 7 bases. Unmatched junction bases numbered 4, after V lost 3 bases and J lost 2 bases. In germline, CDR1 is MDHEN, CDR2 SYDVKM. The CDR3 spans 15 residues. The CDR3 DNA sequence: TGTGCCAGCAGTTTGACAGGGTCGACTGGAAACACCATATATTTT. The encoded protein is CASSLTGSTGNTIYF.

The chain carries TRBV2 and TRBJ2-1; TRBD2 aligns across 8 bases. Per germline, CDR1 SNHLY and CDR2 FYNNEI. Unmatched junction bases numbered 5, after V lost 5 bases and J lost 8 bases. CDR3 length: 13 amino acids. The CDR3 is CASSLRGADEQFF. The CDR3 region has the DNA TGTGCCAGCAGTCTGCGGGGGGCCGATGAGCAGTTCTTC.

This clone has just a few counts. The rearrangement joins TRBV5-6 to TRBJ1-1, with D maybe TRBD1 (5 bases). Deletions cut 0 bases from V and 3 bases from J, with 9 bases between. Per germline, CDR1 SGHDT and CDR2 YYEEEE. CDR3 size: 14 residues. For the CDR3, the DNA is TGTGCCAGCAGCTTGGTCTCGGGGGACACTGAAGCTTTCTTT. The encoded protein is CASSLVSGDTEAFF.

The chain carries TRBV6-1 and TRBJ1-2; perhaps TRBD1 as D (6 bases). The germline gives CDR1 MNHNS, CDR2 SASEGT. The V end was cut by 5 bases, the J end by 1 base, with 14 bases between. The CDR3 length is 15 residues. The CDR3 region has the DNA TGTGCCAGCAGTATACAGGGCGCTAATAACTATGGCTACACCTTC. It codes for CASSIQGANNYGYTF.

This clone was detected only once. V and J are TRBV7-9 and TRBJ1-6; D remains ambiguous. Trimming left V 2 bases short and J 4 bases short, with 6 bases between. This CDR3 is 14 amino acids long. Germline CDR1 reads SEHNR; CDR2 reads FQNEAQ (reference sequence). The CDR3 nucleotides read TGTGCCAGCAGCTTATACGGGTATAATTCACCCCTCCACTTT. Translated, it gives CASSLYGYNSPLHF.

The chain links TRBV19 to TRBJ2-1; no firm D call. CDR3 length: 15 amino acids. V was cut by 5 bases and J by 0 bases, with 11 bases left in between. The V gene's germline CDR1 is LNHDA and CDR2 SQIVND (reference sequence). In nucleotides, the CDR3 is TGTGCCAGTAGTCCTCCCCCGAGCTCCTACAATGAGCAGTTCTTC. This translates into CASSPPPSSYNEQFF.

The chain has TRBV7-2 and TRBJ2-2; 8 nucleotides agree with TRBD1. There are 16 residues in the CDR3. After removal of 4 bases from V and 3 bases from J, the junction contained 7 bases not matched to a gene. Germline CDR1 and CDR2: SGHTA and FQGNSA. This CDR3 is CASSSQGAVDTGELFF. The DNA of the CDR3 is TGTGCCAGCAGCTCCCAGGGGGCGGTTGACACCGGGGAGCTGTTTTTT. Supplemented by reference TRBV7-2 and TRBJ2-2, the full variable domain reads GAGVSQSPSNKVTEKGKDVELRCDPISGHTALYWYRQSLGQGLEFLIYFQGNSAPDKSGLPSDRFSAERTGGSVSTLTIQRTQQEDSAVYLCASSSQGAVDTGELFFGEGSRLTVL.

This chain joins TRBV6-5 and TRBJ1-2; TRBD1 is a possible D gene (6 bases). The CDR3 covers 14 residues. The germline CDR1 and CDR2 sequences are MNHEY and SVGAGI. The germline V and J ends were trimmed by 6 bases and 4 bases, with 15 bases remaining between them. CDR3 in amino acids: CASSPQGPLYGYTF. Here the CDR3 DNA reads TGTGCCAGCAGCCCACAGGGACCCCTCTATGGCTACACCTTC.

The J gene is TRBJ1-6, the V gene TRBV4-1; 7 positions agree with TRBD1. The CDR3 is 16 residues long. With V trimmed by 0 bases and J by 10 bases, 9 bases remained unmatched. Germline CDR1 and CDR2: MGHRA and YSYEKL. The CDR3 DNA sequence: TGCGCCAGCAGCCAAGAGACCCAACAGGGACAGTCACCCCTCCACTTT. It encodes CASSQETQQGQSPLHF.

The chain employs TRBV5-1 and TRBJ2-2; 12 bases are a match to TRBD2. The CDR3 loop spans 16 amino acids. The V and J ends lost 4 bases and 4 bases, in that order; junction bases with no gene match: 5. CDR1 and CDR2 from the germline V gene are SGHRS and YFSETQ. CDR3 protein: CASSPLAGGGTGELFF. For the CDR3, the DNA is TGCGCCAGCAGCCCGCTAGCGGGGGGGGGCACCGGGGAGCTGTTTTTT. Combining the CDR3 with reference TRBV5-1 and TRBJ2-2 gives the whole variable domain KAGVTQTPRYLIKTRGQQVTLSCSPISGHRSVSWYQQTPGQGLQFLFEYFSETQRNKGNFPGRFSGRQFSNSRSEMNVSTLELGDSALYLCASSPLAGGGTGELFFGEGSRLTVL.

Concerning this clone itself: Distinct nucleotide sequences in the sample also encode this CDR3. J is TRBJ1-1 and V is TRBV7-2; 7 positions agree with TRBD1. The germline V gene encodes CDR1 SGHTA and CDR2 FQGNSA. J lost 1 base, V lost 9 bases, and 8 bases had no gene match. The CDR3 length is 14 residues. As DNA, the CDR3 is TGTGCCAGTTCGCGACAGGGTTGGAACACTGAAGCTTTCTTT. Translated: CASSRQGWNTEAFF.

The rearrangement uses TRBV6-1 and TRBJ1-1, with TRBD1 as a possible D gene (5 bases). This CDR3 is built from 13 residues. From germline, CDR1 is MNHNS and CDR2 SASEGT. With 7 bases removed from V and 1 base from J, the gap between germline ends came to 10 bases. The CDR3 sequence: CASIRGRNTEAFF. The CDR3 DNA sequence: TGTGCCAGCATAAGGGGAAGGAACACTGAAGCTTTCTTT.

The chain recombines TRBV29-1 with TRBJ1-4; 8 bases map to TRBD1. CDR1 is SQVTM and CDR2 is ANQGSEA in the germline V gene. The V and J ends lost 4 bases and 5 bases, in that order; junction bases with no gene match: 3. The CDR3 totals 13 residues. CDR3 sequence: CSVGTGTNEKLFF. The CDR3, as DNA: TGCAGCGTTGGGACAGGGACCAATGAAAAACTGTTTTTT.

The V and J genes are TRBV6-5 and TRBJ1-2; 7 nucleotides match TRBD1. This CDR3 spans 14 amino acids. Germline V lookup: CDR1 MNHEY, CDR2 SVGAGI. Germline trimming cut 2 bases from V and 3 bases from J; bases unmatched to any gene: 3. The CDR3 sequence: CASSYGQGDYGYTF. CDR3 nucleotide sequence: TGTGCCAGCAGTTACGGGCAGGGGGACTATGGCTACACCTTC.

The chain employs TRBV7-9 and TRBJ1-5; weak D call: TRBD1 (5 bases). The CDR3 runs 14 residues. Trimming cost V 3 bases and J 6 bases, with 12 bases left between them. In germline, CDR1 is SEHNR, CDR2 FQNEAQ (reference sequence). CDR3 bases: TGTGCCAGCAGCTTGGGGGGGTTAAGTCAGCCCCAGCATTTT. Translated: CASSLGGLSQPQHF.

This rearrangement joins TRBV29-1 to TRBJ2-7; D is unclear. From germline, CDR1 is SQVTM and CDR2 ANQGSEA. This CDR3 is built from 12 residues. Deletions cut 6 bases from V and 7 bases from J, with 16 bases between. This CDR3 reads CSVRSYSGEQYF. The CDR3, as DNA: TGCAGCGTGCGGTCGTATAGTGGTGAGCAGTACTTC.

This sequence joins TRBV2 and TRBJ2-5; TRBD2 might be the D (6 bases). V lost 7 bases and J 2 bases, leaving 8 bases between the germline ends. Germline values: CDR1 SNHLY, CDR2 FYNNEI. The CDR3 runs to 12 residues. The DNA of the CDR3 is TGTGCCAGCACCCGGGGGCAAGAGACCCAGTACTTC. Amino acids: CASTRGQETQYF.

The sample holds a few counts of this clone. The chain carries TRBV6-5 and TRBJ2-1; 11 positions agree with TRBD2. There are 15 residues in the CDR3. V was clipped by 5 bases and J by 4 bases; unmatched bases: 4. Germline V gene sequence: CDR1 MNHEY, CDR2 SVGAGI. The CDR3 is CASSTTSGGYNEQFF. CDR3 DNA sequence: TGTGCCAGCAGTACCACTAGCGGGGGTTACAATGAGCAGTTCTTC.

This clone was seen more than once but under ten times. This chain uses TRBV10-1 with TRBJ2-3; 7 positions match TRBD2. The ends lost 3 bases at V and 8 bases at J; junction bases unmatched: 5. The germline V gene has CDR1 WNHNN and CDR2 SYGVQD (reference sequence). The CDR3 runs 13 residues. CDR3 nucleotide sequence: TGCGCCAGCAGTGACCCACAGCGGGGTACGCAGTATTTT. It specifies CASSDPQRGTQYF.

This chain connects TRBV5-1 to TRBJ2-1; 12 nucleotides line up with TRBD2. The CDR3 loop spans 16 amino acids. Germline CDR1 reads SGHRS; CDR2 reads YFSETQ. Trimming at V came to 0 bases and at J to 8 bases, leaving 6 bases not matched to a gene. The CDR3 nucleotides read TGCGCCAGCAGCTTGGGACTAGCGGGGGTGAGCGATGAGCAGTTCTTC. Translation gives CASSLGLAGVSDEQFF.

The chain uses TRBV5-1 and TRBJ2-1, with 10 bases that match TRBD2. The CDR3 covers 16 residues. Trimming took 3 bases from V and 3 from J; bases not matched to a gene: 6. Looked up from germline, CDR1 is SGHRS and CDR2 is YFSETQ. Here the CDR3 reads CASSSRTSGLYNEQFF. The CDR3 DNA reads TGCGCCAGCAGCTCACGGACTAGCGGACTCTACAATGAGCAGTTCTTC.

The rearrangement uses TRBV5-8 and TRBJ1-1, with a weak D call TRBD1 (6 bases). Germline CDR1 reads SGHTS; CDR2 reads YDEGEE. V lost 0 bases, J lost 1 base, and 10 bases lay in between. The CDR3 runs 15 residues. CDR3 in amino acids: CASSLGGLGNTEAFF. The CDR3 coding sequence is TGTGCCAGCAGCTTGGGGGGGCTAGGGAACACTGAAGCTTTCTTT.

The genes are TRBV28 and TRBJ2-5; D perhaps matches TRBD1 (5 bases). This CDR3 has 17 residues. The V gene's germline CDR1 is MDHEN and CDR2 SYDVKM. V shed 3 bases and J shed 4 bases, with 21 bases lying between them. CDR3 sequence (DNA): TGTGCCAGCAGTTTCTGGGCAGGGCGGCAGGTCGGAGAGACCCAGTACTTC. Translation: CASSFWAGRQVGETQYF. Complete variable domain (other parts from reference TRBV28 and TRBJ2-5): DVKVTQSSRYLVKRTGEKVFLECVQDMDHENMFWYRQDPGLGLRLIYFSYDVKMKEKGDIPEGYSVSREKKERFSLILESASTNQTSMYLCASSFWAGRQVGETQYFGPGTRLLVL.

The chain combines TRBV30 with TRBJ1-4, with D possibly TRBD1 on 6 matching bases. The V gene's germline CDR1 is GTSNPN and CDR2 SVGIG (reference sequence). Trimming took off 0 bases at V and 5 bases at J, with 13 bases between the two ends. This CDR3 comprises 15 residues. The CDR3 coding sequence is TGTGCCTGGAGTGTACGGCAGGGGATAAATGAAAAACTGTTTTTT. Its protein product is CAWSVRQGINEKLFF.